Here is one T cell receptor (beta chain) with its context. These data come from a study of shared clonotypes between healthy human individuals. TCRdb keeps only in-frame clones here, not all; method: immunoSEQ multiplex PCR. The table records roughly 760,000 clones, 74% of them present only once. The CDR3 is 17 amino acids. V dropped 3 bases and J dropped 1 base, with 17 bases sitting between them. CDR1 SGHDT and CDR2 YYEEEE come from the germline V gene. Sequenced sample: memory CD4+ T cells sorted from blood. Subset meaning: CD45RA-negative fraction. The TCR comes from a woman in her 30s in good health. V and J are TRBV5-6 and TRBJ1-5; D might be TRBD1 (6 bases). The CDR3 is CASSSFGGPVSNQPQHF. DNA of the CDR3: TGTGCCAGCAGCTCCTTCGGGGGCCCAGTGAGCAATCAGCCCCAGCATTTT.